Shown below are 29 T cell receptor beta chains from a single sample sequenced in a study of cytomegalovirus exposure and HLA in healthy donors. The primer mix had 60 Vbeta and 13 Jbeta primers. Clones were read by immunoSEQ multiplex PCR, and TCRdb kept only the in-frame ones, dropping some. The repertoire table contains fewer than 85,000 clones. The sequencing sample was made of PBMCs. The source is a woman aged 35 to 49 in good health and CMV-seropositive.

The chain recombines TRBV19 with TRBJ1-5; 9 bases line up with TRBD1. Germline values: CDR1 LNHDA, CDR2 SQIVND (reference sequence). The length of the CDR3 is 16 residues. Trimming cost V 8 bases and J 0 bases; bases outside gene matches: 8. As DNA, the CDR3 is TGTGCCAGTCTTGACAGGGGGGGCTATAGCAATCAGCCCCAGCATTTT. Amino acids: CASLDRGGYSNQPQHF.

This chain joins TRBV18 and TRBJ1-4, with 7 nucleotides matching TRBD1. This CDR3 region has 16 residues. Per the germline V gene, CDR1 is KGHSH and CDR2 is LQKENI. Losses at the gene ends were 1 base for V and 1 base for J; bases not matched to a gene: 3. CDR3 coding DNA: TGTGCCAGCTCACCACAGGGGGCAGGAACTAATGAAAAACTGTTTTTT. Amino acids: CASSPQGAGTNEKLFF.

In DNA, the CDR3 is TGTGCCACCAGCAGGGGGACAGGATTAGGCTATGGCTACACCTTC. Protein product: CATSRGTGLGYGYTF. The chain joins TRBV15 to TRBJ1-2, with TRBD1 matching 8 bases. J was trimmed by 4 bases and V by 3 bases; bases with no gene match: 7. This CDR3 comprises 15 residues. From germline, CDR1 is LNHNV and CDR2 YYDKDF (reference sequence).

This chain connects TRBV7-2 to TRBJ1-4; 7 bases align to TRBD1. The CDR3 has 14 residues. Germline V gene data show CDR1 as SGHTA and CDR2 as FQGNSA. J gave up 6 bases and V 5 bases, and 6 bases lay outside the gene matches. The CDR3 is CASSLRQGDEKLFF. CDR3 bases: TGTGCCAGCAGCCTCAGACAGGGAGATGAAAAACTGTTTTTT.

The rearrangement links TRBV7-2 to TRBJ1-4; D unclear. The germline V gene has CDR1 SGHTA and CDR2 FQGNSA. V lost 6 bases and J 5 bases, leaving 13 bases between the germline ends. The CDR3 has 14 amino acids. The CDR3 nucleotides are TGTGCCAGCAGTATCGTGGCGGAAAATGAAAAACTGTTTTTT. Protein: CASSIVAENEKLFF.

The V and J genes are TRBV6-6 and TRBJ1-2, with D possibly TRBD1 on 6 matching bases. This CDR3 spans 16 amino acids. Germline CDR1 reads MNHNY; CDR2 reads SVGAGI (reference sequence). V was cut by 5 bases and J by 10 bases, with 26 bases left in between. DNA of the CDR3: TGTGCCAGCAGTCTATCACAGGGAATAACACCTATCGACTACACCTTC. Protein product: CASSLSQGITPIDYTF.

The chain carries TRBV29-1 and TRBJ2-7, with TRBD2 identical over 11 bases. Germline trimming cut 6 bases from V and 6 bases from J; bases unmatched to any gene: 7. Germline loops: CDR1 SQVTM, CDR2 ANQGSEA. The CDR3 covers 13 residues. CDR3: CSVATSGVAEQYF. The CDR3, as DNA: TGCAGCGTGGCGACTAGCGGGGTTGCCGAGCAGTACTTC.

The gene calls are TRBV6-1 and TRBJ1-1; 7 bases are a match to TRBD1. Germline CDR1 and CDR2: MNHNS and SASEGT. CDR3 length: 16 amino acids. Trimming cost V 4 bases and J 4 bases; bases outside gene matches: 12. CDR3 protein: CASSGQGWGESTEAFF. CDR3 nucleotides: TGTGCCAGCAGTGGACAGGGTTGGGGGGAATCCACTGAAGCTTTCTTT.

CDR3 residues: CASSYLLAGPETQYF. The CDR3 region has the DNA TGTGCCAGCAGTTACTTGCTAGCGGGACCAGAGACCCAGTACTTC. This sequence joins TRBV6-5 and TRBJ2-5; TRBD2 agrees at 9 bases. With 1 base clipped from V and 4 bases from J, the junction kept 4 bases outside the gene matches. The CDR3 length is 15 residues. The V gene's germline CDR1 is MNHEY and CDR2 SVGAGI.

V usage is TRBV19 and J usage is TRBJ2-7; 10 nucleotides agree with TRBD1. CDR1 is LNHDA, CDR2 SQIVND, per germline (reference sequence). The V gene end was trimmed by 5 bases and the J gene end by 0 bases; junction bases not matched to a gene: 7. The CDR3 extends over 16 amino acids. Here the CDR3 DNA reads TGTGCCAGTAGTGTGCAGACAGGGGGCCTCTCCTACGAGCAGTACTTC. It specifies CASSVQTGGLSYEQYF.

The CDR3 sequence is CASTEGIDISYEQYF. In DNA, the CDR3 is TGTGCCAGCACCGAGGGCATAGACATTTCCTACGAGCAGTACTTC. The V call is TRBV6-4, the J call TRBJ2-7; maybe TRBD2 (5 bases). The CDR3 runs 15 residues. From germline, CDR1 is MRHNA and CDR2 SNTAGT. With 7 bases removed from V and 1 base from J, the gap between germline ends came to 17 bases.

As regards this clone: A junction end diverges from the germline sequence, so it may reflect a read error. The chain carries TRBV7-2 and TRBJ1-4; 11 bases agree with TRBD1. Germline V gene data show CDR1 as SGHTA and CDR2 as FQGNSA. This CDR3 has 12 residues. The chain's CDR3 is CASSLGTGGFVF. In nucleotides, the CDR3 is TGTGCCAGCAGCTTAGGGACAGGGGGCTTTGTTTTT.

The chain uses TRBV6-1 and TRBJ1-1; 12 bases align to TRBD1. The CDR3 runs to 12 residues. Germline V gives CDR1 MNHNS, CDR2 SASEGT. V was clipped by 5 bases and J by 11 bases; unmatched bases: 3. The CDR3 coding sequence is TGTGCCAGCAGTCGGGACAGGGGGCGGGCTTTCTTT. Translating it yields CASSRDRGRAFF.

The chain links TRBV5-4 to TRBJ2-3, with D possibly being TRBD1 (6 bases). CDR1 is SGHNT, CDR2 YYREEE, per germline (reference sequence). Trimming cost V 2 bases and J 2 bases, with 9 bases left between them. The CDR3 contains 14 residues. The CDR3 reads CASSLWDITDTQYF. CDR3 in DNA: TGTGCCAGCAGCTTATGGGACATCACAGATACGCAGTATTTT.

Comments on this clone: At one of its ends the junction is not consistent with the germline gene, which may arise from a read error. The V and J genes are TRBV4-3 and TRBJ1-1; no definite D call. Germline V lookup: CDR1 LGHNA, CDR2 YSLEER. The CDR3 covers 14 residues. CDR3 loop: CASSFSSEGTEAFF. The DNA of the CDR3 is TGCGCCAGCAGCTTCTCATCAGAGGGCACTGAAGCCTTCTTT.

The chain has TRBV19 and TRBJ1-2; TRBD1 is a possible D gene (6 bases). This CDR3 spans 14 amino acids. V lost 5 bases and J lost 5, with 15 bases in between. CDR1 is LNHDA, CDR2 SQIVND, per germline (reference sequence). The CDR3 nucleotides are TGTGCCAGTAGTCCTCGGACAGATTTTTATGGCTACACCTTC. Encoded protein: CASSPRTDFYGYTF.

CDR3 nucleotide sequence: TGTGCCAGCAGTTTTTCCCTCGGGACTAGCCCGAACAATGAGCAGTTCTTC. Amino acid sequence: CASSFSLGTSPNNEQFF. The rearrangement joins TRBV27 to TRBJ2-1; TRBD2 agrees at 9 bases. Germline V gene lookup returns CDR1 MNHEY and CDR2 SMNVEV (reference sequence). V lost 3 bases, J lost 5 bases, and 11 bases stayed unmatched. CDR3 size: 17 residues.

V is TRBV6-5 and J is TRBJ1-1; D is unresolved. CDR3 size: 14 residues. V gave up 6 bases and J gave up 1 base, with 12 bases separating them. From germline, CDR1 is MNHEY and CDR2 SVGAGI. DNA for the CDR3: TGTGCCAGCAGCCCTCGAGTTGAGAACACTGAAGCTTTCTTT. It specifies CASSPRVENTEAFF.

The chain couples TRBV6-5 to TRBJ1-1; weak D call: TRBD1 (5 bases). V was pared by 5 bases and J by 6 bases, with 19 bases between. CDR3 length equals 15 residues. In germline, CDR1 is MNHEY, CDR2 SVGAGI. CDR3: CASSPHSDRPPEAFF. In DNA, the CDR3 is TGTGCCAGCAGTCCTCACTCCGACAGACCCCCTGAAGCTTTCTTT.

The genes are TRBV9 and TRBJ2-5; D uncertain. The DNA end lines up better with TRBJ2-7; the J call may be wrong. The CDR3 contains 14 residues. Germline CDR1 reads SGDLS; CDR2 reads YYNGEE. The CDR3 region is CASSVGGLPYEQYF. The CDR3 nucleotides read TGTGCCAGCAGCGTAGGAGGATTACCCTACGAGCAGTACTTC.

The chain recombines TRBV7-3 with TRBJ2-2, with 10 bases lining up with TRBD1. Germline V lookup: CDR1 SGHTA, CDR2 FQGTGA. The V gene end was trimmed by 3 bases and the J gene end by 7 bases; junction bases not matched to a gene: 11. CDR3 size: 17 residues. DNA for the CDR3: TGTGCCAGCAGCTTGTCCGGGACAGGGGTTGAGAGCGGGGAGCTGTTTTTT. It is translated as CASSLSGTGVESGELFF.

This chain links TRBV1 with TRBJ2-3; the table's D call of TRBD2 was not tested on the DNA. TRBV1 is a pseudogene segment. The CDR3 runs 16 residues. CDR3 sequence (DNA): TGCACCAGCAGATCTTCCCTAGCGGACCGTGGAGATACGCAGTATTTT. Protein sequence: CTSRSSLADRGDTQYF.

The CDR3 region has the DNA TGTGCCAGCAGTTTGCCGGGACAGGGACACGAGCAGTACTTC. Encoded protein: CASSLPGQGHEQYF. V gene TRBV6-6 combines with J gene TRBJ2-5, with TRBD1 matching 9 bases. The DNA end lines up better with TRBJ2-7; the J call may be wrong. The V gene's germline CDR1 is MNHNY and CDR2 SVGAGI (reference sequence). The CDR3 has 14 amino acids.

The chain recombines TRBV29-1 with TRBJ1-1, with 8 bases identical to TRBD1. The CDR3 has 12 residues. From germline, CDR1 is SQVTM and CDR2 ANQGSEA. With 7 bases clipped from V and 4 bases from J, the junction kept 5 bases outside the gene matches. CDR3 nucleotide sequence: TGCAGCGCTTATGACAGGGGCACTGAAGCTTTCTTT. It is translated as CSAYDRGTEAFF.

This sequence joins TRBV5-1 and TRBJ2-3, with D possibly matching TRBD2 (6 bases). Trimming removed 0 bases at V and 2 bases at J, with 13 bases between. This CDR3 comprises 16 residues. Germline loops: CDR1 SGHRS, CDR2 YFSETQ. Here the CDR3 DNA reads TGCGCCAGCAGCTTGGGCCGACTAGGCCCCACAGATACGCAGTATTTT. This encodes CASSLGRLGPTDTQYF.

The J gene is TRBJ2-3, the V gene TRBV5-1; D ambiguous. The CDR3 length is 16 residues. Germline V gives CDR1 SGHRS, CDR2 YFSETQ. Trimming removed 4 bases from V and 6 bases from J, with 21 bases in between. The CDR3 loop reads CASSLGGFSYTDTQYF. The CDR3 coding sequence is TGCGCCAGCAGCCTGGGTGGATTTAGCTACACGGATACGCAGTATTTT.

The chain employs TRBV6-5 and TRBJ2-2, with D possibly matching TRBD1 (5 bases). CDR3 length equals 15 residues. V lost 10 bases and J lost 0, with 15 bases in between. Germline CDR1 is MNHEY and CDR2 is SVGAGI. The CDR3 DNA is TGTGCCACCGCGTATGGACACGCGAACACCGGGGAGCTGTTTTTT. This gives the protein CATAYGHANTGELFF.

The chain is built from TRBV11-2 and TRBJ2-1; TRBD2 matches 8 bases. Germline CDR1 SGHAT, CDR2 FQNNGV. V gave up 5 bases and J gave up 4 bases; unmatched junction bases: 10. This CDR3 is 16 amino acids long. The CDR3 DNA is TGTGCCAGCAGCCCACTAGACGTAGCGGGGTACAATGAGCAGTTCTTC. It specifies CASSPLDVAGYNEQFF.

The rearrangement links TRBV28 to TRBJ1-1; 7 positions agree with TRBD1. The length of the CDR3 is 16 residues. Per the germline V gene, CDR1 is MDHEN and CDR2 is SYDVKM. The V and J ends lost 1 base and 8 bases, in that order; junction bases with no gene match: 13. In DNA form, the CDR3 reads TGTGCCAGCAGTTTATTAGGGAAGGGCAGGGGGACGGAAGCTTTCTTT. Amino acids: CASSLLGKGRGTEAFF. Full variable domain (remainder filled in from reference TRBV28 and TRBJ1-1): DVKVTQSSRYLVKRTGEKVFLECVQDMDHENMFWYRQDPGLGLRLIYFSYDVKMKEKGDIPEGYSVSREKKERFSLILESASTNQTSMYLCASSLLGKGRGTEAFFGQGTRLTVV.